A single sample is the source of the 21 T cell receptor beta chains below, sequenced in a study of T cell clonotyping in hematopoietic cell transplantation (dated by TCRdb to the early 2020s). The library was prepared using the immunoSEQ multiplex PCR assay. Sourced from immuneACCESS, this table was stored by TCRdb with only in-frame sequences that have V and J called. A share of the clones is absent; for the studies checked, an unresolved V gene accounts for under half, and the remainder has no known explanation. The sample table contains tens of thousands of clones; only one count was recorded for 94% of them. More than 0.7% of the sample lies in the top ten. Sample: peripheral blood mononuclear cells. Receptor source: a woman aged 45-65 years in good health. Some clones in this sample may be carry-over from other donors' samples.

This chain links TRBV10-1 with TRBJ2-1; D unresolved. V lost 6 bases and J 4 bases, leaving 16 bases between the germline ends. CDR1 and CDR2 (germline): WNHNN, SYGVQD (reference sequence). This CDR3 is built from 15 residues. CDR3 nucleotides: TGCGCCAGCAGCGACGAGGTGGACGTATACAATGAGCAGTTCTTC. This sequence encodes CASSDEVDVYNEQFF.

The rearrangement joins TRBV6-5 to TRBJ1-1; D call uncertain. The CDR3 totals 13 residues. Trimming cost V 0 bases and J 1 base, with 3 bases left between them. CDR1 is MNHEY, CDR2 SVGAGI, per germline. CDR3: CASSYSENTEAFF. DNA of the CDR3: TGTGCCAGCAGTTACTCCGAGAACACTGAAGCTTTCTTT.

This clone was seen only once. The chain carries TRBV19 and TRBJ1-1; tentative D call: TRBD1 (6 bases). In germline, CDR1 is LNHDA, CDR2 SQIVND (reference sequence). The CDR3 covers 15 residues. V gave up 5 bases and J gave up 0 bases, with 13 bases separating them. In DNA form, the CDR3 reads TGTGCCAGTAGTTGGACAGCAACGATGAACACTGAAGCTTTCTTT. The encoded protein is CASSWTATMNTEAFF.

The chain recombines TRBV11-2 with TRBJ2-6; the match to TRBD2 covers 14 bases. The germline CDR1 and CDR2 sequences are SGHAT and FQNNGV. The CDR3 consists of 19 residues. The J segment lost 0 bases and the V segment lost 5 bases, leaving 6 bases of the junction unmatched. In nucleotides, the CDR3 is TGTGCCAGCAGCCCACTGGGACTAGCGGGGGACTCTGGGGCCAACGTCCTGACTTTC. Its protein product is CASSPLGLAGDSGANVLTF.

The genes are TRBV10-1 and TRBJ1-5; D is possibly TRBD1 (6 bases). Trimming removed 6 bases from V and 6 bases from J, with 21 bases in between. The CDR3 contains 16 residues. The germline V gene has CDR1 WNHNN and CDR2 SYGVQD (reference sequence). CDR3 amino acids: CASRGGARGAAQPQHF. The CDR3 bases are TGCGCCAGCAGAGGGGGGGCGCGAGGTGCTGCTCAGCCCCAGCATTTT.

This chain uses TRBV11-1 with TRBJ1-1, with a weak D call TRBD1 (6 bases). Trimming pared 5 bases from V and 5 bases from J, leaving 15 bases between. CDR1 and CDR2 from the germline V gene are SGHAT and FQDESV (reference sequence). There are 14 residues in the CDR3. The CDR3 DNA sequence: TGTGCCAGCAGCCCAAAGGACAGAAGAACTGAAGCTTTCTTT. Translation: CASSPKDRRTEAFF.

The chain recombines TRBV9 with TRBJ2-2; 10 bases line up with TRBD1. The germline gives CDR1 SGDLS, CDR2 YYNGEE. V shed 2 bases, J shed 5 bases, and the junction held 3 bases outside the gene matches. The CDR3 is 15 residues long. CDR3 loop: CASSVGTGVTGELFF. Written as DNA, the CDR3 is TGTGCCAGCAGCGTCGGGACAGGGGTTACCGGGGAGCTGTTTTTT.

The chain employs TRBV9 and TRBJ2-3; 8 bases map to TRBD1. The V gene's germline CDR1 is SGDLS and CDR2 YYNGEE. The length of the CDR3 is 14 residues. Trimming at V came to 2 bases and at J to 5 bases, leaving 4 bases not matched to a gene. This CDR3 reads CASSVTGAGDTQYF. The CDR3 nucleotides read TGTGCCAGCAGCGTGACAGGGGCGGGAGATACGCAGTATTTT.

The chain couples TRBV11-1 to TRBJ2-1; possibly TRBD1 for D (6 bases). The CDR3 covers 15 residues. V shed 5 bases and J shed 3 bases, with 14 bases lying between them. Germline CDR1 reads SGHAT; CDR2 reads FQDESV (reference sequence). The CDR3 is CASSPNRDRYNEQFF. The CDR3 bases are TGTGCCAGCAGCCCCAACAGGGACCGCTACAATGAGCAGTTCTTC.

This clone was detected only once. This chain connects TRBV7-8 to TRBJ2-7; TRBD2 agrees at 11 bases. This CDR3 comprises 14 residues. Trimming removed 4 bases from V and 9 bases from J; junction bases left unmatched: 8. Germline-derived CDR1 and CDR2 are SGHVS and FQNEAQ. The CDR3 region has the DNA TGTGCCAGCAGCTACACCGGACTAGCGGGTCGGCAGTACTTC. This sequence encodes CASSYTGLAGRQYF.

By share of the sample, this clone is medium-sized. This rearrangement joins TRBV6-1 to TRBJ1-5; 7 nucleotides match TRBD1. The J segment lost 2 bases and the V segment lost 11 bases, leaving 9 bases of the junction unmatched. The germline V gene encodes CDR1 MNHNS and CDR2 SASEGT. The CDR3 is 14 residues long. The CDR3: CACEEGAGNQPQHF. In DNA form, the CDR3 reads TGTGCCTGCGAGGAGGGGGCAGGCAATCAGCCCCAGCATTTT.

The chain employs TRBV4-3 and TRBJ2-2, with a tentative D call TRBD2 (6 bases). Per germline, CDR1 LGHNA and CDR2 YSLEER. The CDR3 runs 15 residues. V lost 4 bases, J lost 1 base, and 10 bases lay in between. DNA for the CDR3: TGCGCCAGCAGCCGGGGACTGCGGAACACCGGGGAGCTGTTTTTT. Translating gives CASSRGLRNTGELFF.

The chain joins TRBV11-3 to TRBJ2-2, with 10 bases aligning to TRBD2. In germline, CDR1 is SGHNT, CDR2 YENEEA. V shed 6 bases and J 1 base; nucleotides not matched to a gene: 2. This CDR3 contains 15 residues. The CDR3 DNA follows: TGTGCCAGCAGTACTAGCGGGGAGAACACCGGGGAGCTGTTTTTT. Translation gives CASSTSGENTGELFF.

The V and J genes are TRBV6-1 and TRBJ2-1; the match to TRBD2 covers 7 bases. This CDR3 spans 14 amino acids. From germline, CDR1 is MNHNS and CDR2 SASEGT. V shed 11 bases and J 4 bases; nucleotides not matched to a gene: 11. CDR3 DNA: TGTGCCGGAGCCGCGGGACTATTTTACAATGAGCAGTTCTTC. Translation gives CAGAAGLFYNEQFF.

CDR3 protein: CASSLDGQTYNEQFF. In nucleotides, the CDR3 is TGTGCCAGCAGCTTAGACGGACAAACCTACAATGAGCAGTTCTTC. The gene calls are TRBV11-2 and TRBJ2-1, with D possibly matching TRBD1 (5 bases). There are 15 residues in the CDR3. The germline V gene encodes CDR1 SGHAT and CDR2 FQNNGV. Trimming pared 0 bases from V and 2 bases from J, leaving 8 bases between.

This sequence joins TRBV4-3 and TRBJ2-2; D is perhaps TRBD1 (6 bases). This CDR3 contains 15 residues. Germline CDR1 LGHNA, CDR2 YSLEER. The V end lost 4 bases, the J end lost 0 bases, and 9 bases lay between the germline ends. CDR3 DNA sequence: TGCGCCAGCAGCCCGGACAGCGCGAACACCGGGGAGCTGTTTTTT. This sequence encodes CASSPDSANTGELFF.

The V gene is TRBV6-6, the J gene TRBJ1-5, with D tentatively TRBD1 (6 bases). The CDR3 has 15 residues. Trimming took 6 bases from V and 2 from J, leaving 14 bases between them. The germline gives CDR1 MNHNY, CDR2 SVGAGI (reference sequence). The CDR3 DNA reads TGTGCCAGCAGAAACAGGGTCCGTGGCAATCAGCCCCAGCATTTT. Amino acids: CASRNRVRGNQPQHF.

V and J are TRBV25-1 and TRBJ1-6; tentative D call: TRBD1 (6 bases). Trimming left V 0 bases short and J 6 bases short, with 18 bases between. This CDR3 is 18 amino acids long. Germline V gene sequence: CDR1 MGHDK, CDR2 SYGVNS. This chain's CDR3 is CASSEYFGRGGGNSPLHF. CDR3 sequence (DNA): TGTGCCAGCAGTGAATATTTCGGCAGGGGCGGTGGTAATTCACCCCTCCACTTT. The full variable domain, completed using reference TRBV25-1 and TRBJ1-6, is EADIYQTPRYLVIGTGKKITLECSQTMGHDKMYWYQQDPGMELHLIHYSYGVNSTEKGDLSSESTVSRIRTEHFPLTLESARPSHTSQYLCASSEYFGRGGGNSPLHFGNGTRLTVT.

This chain connects TRBV28 to TRBJ2-7; weak D call: TRBD1 (5 bases). The CDR3 runs 12 residues. CDR1 and CDR2 from the germline V gene are MDHEN and SYDVKM. The germline V and J ends were trimmed by 2 bases and 4 bases, with 6 bases remaining between them. This CDR3 is CASSLAGYEQYF. CDR3 nucleotides: TGTGCCAGCAGTTTAGCAGGGTACGAGCAGTACTTC. Drawing the rest from reference TRBV28 and TRBJ2-7, the complete variable domain is DVKVTQSSRYLVKRTGEKVFLECVQDMDHENMFWYRQDPGLGLRLIYFSYDVKMKEKGDIPEGYSVSREKKERFSLILESASTNQTSMYLCASSLAGYEQYFGPGTRLTVT.

The genes are TRBV5-1 and TRBJ2-2; 14 positions match TRBD2. After removal of 3 bases from V and 5 bases from J, the junction contained 9 bases not matched to a gene. This CDR3 contains 18 residues. The germline V gene has CDR1 SGHRS and CDR2 YFSETQ. The CDR3, as DNA: TGCGCCAGCAGCTCGGGACTAGCGGGGGCCTTGAGGACCGGGGAGCTGTTTTTT. Its protein is CASSSGLAGALRTGELFF.

In DNA, the CDR3 is TGTGCCAGTAGTATCCCCGGGGCAGACTATGGCTACACCTTC. It yields the protein CASSIPGADYGYTF. The chain is built from TRBV19 and TRBJ1-2; the D gene is possibly TRBD1 (5 bases). V lost 3 bases, J lost 3 bases, and 11 bases lay in between. Germline CDR1 reads LNHDA; CDR2 reads SQIVND (reference sequence). The CDR3 is 14 amino acids.